These 3 T cell receptor beta chains share one sample of origin, sequenced in a study of blood T cell repertoires in COVID-19. Repertoires were generated with immunoSEQ multiplex PCR, while TCRdb's copy carries only in-frame clones and drops some. The sample shows more than 250,000 clones, about 86% of them seen only once. Specimen: peripheral blood. These receptors originate from a woman aged 45-65 years with acute or convalescent COVID-19.

The chain is built from TRBV7-9 and TRBJ1-2; TRBD1 agrees at 9 bases. Germline V gene lookup returns CDR1 SEHNR and CDR2 FQNEAQ (reference sequence). The V and J ends lost 5 bases and 8 bases, in that order; junction bases with no gene match: 6. The CDR3 is made up of 13 amino acids. DNA of the CDR3: TGTGCCAGCAGCATTGGGACAGGGAGAGGCTACACCTTC. Amino acids: CASSIGTGRGYTF. The whole variable domain, remainder taken from reference TRBV7-9 and TRBJ1-2, is DTGVSQNPRHKITKRGQNVTFRCDPISEHNRLYWYRQTLGQGPEFLTYFQNEAQLEKSRLLSDRFSAERPKGSFSTLEIQRTEQGDSAMYLCASSIGTGRGYTFGSGTRLTVV.

This chain uses TRBV19 with TRBJ2-6; D is undetermined. There are 14 residues in the CDR3. Germline V gene sequence: CDR1 LNHDA, CDR2 SQIVND (reference sequence). V was cut by 3 bases and J by 4 bases, with 7 bases left in between. The DNA for the CDR3 is TGTGCCAGTAGTATTCCATCCGGGGCCAACGTCCTGACTTTC. Translation gives CASSIPSGANVLTF.

This chain links TRBV4-1 with TRBJ1-4, with a weak D call TRBD1 (5 bases). The length of the CDR3 is 19 residues. Germline CDR1 MGHRA, CDR2 YSYEKL. V lost 3 bases to trimming and J lost 2 bases, with 22 bases between them. The CDR3 is CASSHSGQTRLATNEKLFF. CDR3 sequence (DNA): TGCGCCAGCAGCCATTCAGGACAAACGAGGCTTGCGACTAATGAAAAACTGTTTTTT.